These 17 T cell receptor beta chains were all obtained from the same sample, sequenced in a study of control samples from healthy donors and cancer patients (dated by TCRdb to between 2020 and 2021). Libraries were built with the immunoSEQ multiplex PCR assay. TCRdb provides this immuneACCESS table in a form limited to in-frame rearrangements. Some clones are lacking; in checked studies, under half of them reflect an unresolved V gene, and why the rest are absent is not known. The sample table contains 95,000 to 150,000 clones; only one count was recorded for 88% of them. 3% to 4% of the sample goes to the ten largest clones. The sequencing input was blood. All receptors come from a middle-aged man in good health.

This clone came up once. The chain combines TRBV6-5 with TRBJ2-3; 7 bases are a match to TRBD1. This CDR3 has 13 residues. CDR1 and CDR2 (germline): MNHEY, SVGAGI. V shed 7 bases and J 6 bases; nucleotides not matched to a gene: 7. CDR3 DNA: TGTGCCAGCACCGAGGGGGCCCGGGATACGCAGTATTTT. Protein: CASTEGARDTQYF.

This clone was seen once. The gene calls are TRBV6-5 and TRBJ1-2; the D is unclear. V was clipped by 2 bases and J by 8 bases, with 15 bases between them. The germline V gene has CDR1 MNHEY and CDR2 SVGAGI. The CDR3 sequence is 14 residues long. CDR3 DNA sequence: TGTGCCAGCAGTTACGGGAGTACGGCCAGGGGCTACACCTTC. It translates to CASSYGSTARGYTF.

The gene calls are TRBV7-8 and TRBJ1-6; 9 nucleotides match TRBD1. The V gene end was trimmed by 5 bases and the J gene end by 10 bases; junction bases not matched to a gene: 15. The CDR3 has 17 residues. Germline values: CDR1 SGHVS, CDR2 FQNEAQ. DNA of the CDR3: TGTGCCAGCAGCCTATTAAATGGACAGGGGCAGGGATCACCCCTCCACTTT. Residues: CASSLLNGQGQGSPLHF.

This clone was detected a few times. The chain has TRBV6-4 and TRBJ2-3, with a possible D match to TRBD1 (6 bases). CDR3 length: 13 amino acids. Germline lookup yields CDR1 MRHNA and CDR2 SNTAGT. V lost 5 bases, J lost 1 base, and 7 bases lay in between. The CDR3, as DNA: TGTGCCAGCAGTCCAGGGGGCACAGATACGCAGTATTTT. It codes for CASSPGGTDTQYF.

V usage is TRBV2 and J usage is TRBJ2-3; 8 positions agree with TRBD2. V shed 8 bases and J 2 bases; nucleotides not matched to a gene: 9. Germline V gene lookup returns CDR1 SNHLY and CDR2 FYNNEI. The CDR3 loop spans 15 amino acids. The CDR3 protein is CASRPFGGDTDTQYF. In DNA form, the CDR3 reads TGTGCCAGCCGCCCCTTCGGGGGGGACACAGATACGCAGTATTTT.

The genes are TRBV21-1 and TRBJ1-2; the listed D gene, TRBD1, was not tested against the DNA. TRBV21-1 is a documented pseudogene. The CDR3 has 16 residues. The CDR3 protein is CASSKLLDRVSYGYTF. Written as DNA, the CDR3 is TGTGCCAGCAGCAAGCTCTTGGACAGGGTATCCTATGGCTACACCTTC.

V and J are TRBV5-1 and TRBJ1-3; no clear D gene. CDR3 length: 16 amino acids. V gave up 4 bases and J gave up 0 bases, with 14 bases separating them. Germline lookup yields CDR1 SGHRS and CDR2 YFSETQ. This chain's CDR3 is CASSPILSDSGNTIYF. CDR3 nucleotides: TGCGCCAGCAGCCCGATCCTCAGTGACTCTGGAAACACCATATATTTT.

The chain carries TRBV7-9 and TRBJ2-1, with D unclear. CDR3 length: 15 residues. V was clipped by 4 bases and J by 2 bases, with 12 bases between them. Per germline, CDR1 SEHNR and CDR2 FQNEAQ (reference sequence). DNA of the CDR3: TGTGCCAGCAGCTCCGCCTTGGGGACCTACAATGAGCAGTTCTTC. This encodes CASSSALGTYNEQFF.

In nucleotides, the CDR3 is TGCGCCAGCAGCTTGGCCGGGGCAGGGATGTCCTACGAGCAGTACTTC. This encodes CASSLAGAGMSYEQYF. V gene TRBV5-1 combines with J gene TRBJ2-7; D may match TRBD1 or TRBD2 (5 bases each). Trimming shortened V by 0 bases and J by 1 base, and 14 bases separated the two germline ends. The CDR3 length is 16 residues. The germline gives CDR1 SGHRS, CDR2 YFSETQ.

V usage is TRBV21-1 and J usage is TRBJ1-6. TRBV21-1 is labeled a pseudogene. The CDR3 covers 13 residues. In nucleotides, the CDR3 is TGTGCCAGCAGCAATCAAAGTGGTTCACCCCTCCACTTT. Translation: CASSNQSGSPLHF.

J is TRBJ2-3 and V is TRBV6-6; 8 positions agree with TRBD2. Unmatched junction bases numbered 10, after V lost 10 bases and J lost 1 base. CDR1 MNHNY and CDR2 SVGAGI come from the germline V gene (reference sequence). The CDR3 runs to 15 residues. The CDR3 bases are TGTGCCAAGCACATAGCGGGGACCTGCACAGATACGCAGTATTTT. It translates to CAKHIAGTCTDTQYF.

Concerning this clone itself: This CDR3 is also generated by other DNA sequences in the sample. The chain couples TRBV2 to TRBJ1-5; D may be TRBD1 (6 bases). CDR1 is SNHLY and CDR2 is FYNNEI in the germline V gene. The CDR3 totals 14 residues. V dropped 6 bases and J dropped 0 bases, with 9 bases sitting between them. The CDR3 coding sequence is TGTGCCAGCAGGACAGGACCTAGCAATCAGCCCCAGCATTTT. It encodes CASRTGPSNQPQHF.

This clone appeared a single time. The chain carries TRBV11-1 and TRBJ1-1; D call uncertain. The V and J ends lost 5 bases and 2 bases respectively, with 15 bases between them. This CDR3 is 15 amino acids long. Germline V gene data show CDR1 as SGHAT and CDR2 as FQDESV (reference sequence). Here the CDR3 DNA reads TGTGCCAGCAGCCCCTGGGAAAGCAGCAACACTGAAGCTTTCTTT. Translating it yields CASSPWESSNTEAFF. Full variable domain (remainder filled in from reference TRBV11-1 and TRBJ1-1): EAEVAQSPRYKITEKSQAVAFWCDPISGHATLYWYRQILGQGPELLVQFQDESVVDDSQLPKDRFSAERLKGVDSTLKIQPAELGDSAMYLCASSPWESSNTEAFFGQGTRLTVV.

This chain joins TRBV4-3 and TRBJ1-2, with D tentatively TRBD1 (6 bases). Deletions cut 2 bases from V and 0 bases from J, with 10 bases between. The CDR3 runs 15 residues. Germline CDR1 is LGHNA and CDR2 is YSLEER. The CDR3 region is CASSQPDRANYGYTF. CDR3 sequence (DNA): TGCGCCAGCAGCCAACCGGACAGAGCTAACTATGGCTACACCTTC.

The rearrangement links TRBV15 to TRBJ1-4, with D possibly matching TRBD1 (6 bases). Looked up from germline, CDR1 is LNHNV and CDR2 is YYDKDF (reference sequence). The CDR3 covers 15 residues. V lost 0 bases and J lost 4, with 9 bases in between. DNA for the CDR3: TGTGCCACCAGCAGAGACCAGGGGTTTAATGAAAAACTGTTTTTT. Its protein product is CATSRDQGFNEKLFF.

V is TRBV7-8 and J is TRBJ1-5; 9 nucleotides agree with TRBD1. Germline V gene lookup returns CDR1 SGHVS and CDR2 FQNEAQ. The CDR3 has 15 residues. With 3 bases clipped from V and 7 bases from J, the junction kept 7 bases outside the gene matches. CDR3 region: CASSFTRDRAQPQHF. The CDR3 DNA reads TGTGCCAGCAGCTTTACCCGGGACAGGGCCCAGCCCCAGCATTTT. The entire variable domain, with the rest obtained from reference TRBV7-8 and TRBJ1-5, is as follows: GAGVSQSPRYKVAKRGQDVALRCDPISGHVSLFWYQQALGQGPEFLTYFQNEAQLDKSGLPSDRFFAERPEGSVSTLKIQRTQQEDSAVYLCASSFTRDRAQPQHFGDGTRLSIL.

V is TRBV9 and J is TRBJ2-7; D is possibly TRBD1 (6 bases). CDR3 length equals 14 residues. CDR1 SGDLS and CDR2 YYNGEE come from the germline V gene. Trimming pared 1 base from V and 0 bases from J, leaving 8 bases between. This CDR3 is CASSVTGSSYEQYF. The CDR3, as DNA: TGTGCCAGCAGCGTAACAGGGAGCTCCTACGAGCAGTACTTC.